The next 8 T cell receptor beta chains were all read from a single sample in a study of post-analysis software for immune sequencing data. Presence of unique molecular identifiers characterized the TCR beta cDNA libraries. TCRdb reanalysed the PCR reads using MiXCR and keeps one entry per CDR3 protein. The data show over 150,000 distinct CDR3 sequences, with over 25% seen just once and about 1.6% held by the top ten. Study results and limitations: With TRBV5-6, TRBV5-1 and TRBV20-1 included, about five TRBV segments were more frequent in patients than in controls.

The antigens these receptors bind are not known. The sample was blood. These receptors were collected from a girl between 5 and 17 years old with multiple sclerosis.

This clonotype was counted only a few times. One junction end does not reproduce the germline sequence, and a read error may be involved. The chain is built from TRBV12-3 or TRBV12-4 and TRBJ2-3; no clear D gene. There are 15 residues in the CDR3. In nucleotides, the CDR3 is TGTGCCAGCAGAGCCCCGAGACCCAGAGCAGATACGGAGTATTTT. It specifies CASRAPRPRADTEYF.

This clonotype was counted only a few times. V usage is TRBV4-1 and J usage is TRBJ2-1, with D tentatively TRBD1 (7 bases). The germline CDR1 and CDR2 sequences are MGHRA and YSYEKL. Trimming pared 4 bases from V and 7 bases from J, leaving 17 bases between. The CDR3 has 15 amino acids. CDR3 in amino acids: CASSPDGGGRNEQFF. The CDR3 DNA reads as TGCGCCAGCAGCCCCGACGGAGGGGGCAGGAATGAGCAGTTCTTC.

V and J are TRBV27 and TRBJ2-6; D is possibly TRBD2 (5 bases). The length of the CDR3 is 14 residues. Trimming cost V 5 bases and J 2 bases, with 7 bases left between them. Germline V gene lookup returns CDR1 MNHEY and CDR2 SMNVEV (reference sequence). The CDR3 reads CASSRGTGANVLTF. CDR3 nucleotides: TGTGCCAGCAGTAGAGGGACTGGGGCCAACGTCCTGACTTTC.

As concerns this clonotype: It may be a read error: a sequence one base away is much more abundant. This chain connects TRBV4-1 to TRBJ2-3, with D perhaps matching TRBD1 or TRBD2 (5 bases each). Germline V gene sequence: CDR1 MGHRA, CDR2 YSYEKL. V lost 4 bases and J 4 bases, leaving 24 bases between the germline ends. The length of the CDR3 is 18 residues. The CDR3 DNA reads TGCGCCAGCAGCCGCCCATTCCGGGACGGCTTAATCCCAGATACGCAGTATTTT. Protein: CASSRPFRDGLIPDTQYF.

The chain recombines TRBV7-3 with TRBJ2-2; 8 bases are a match to TRBD1. With V trimmed by 4 bases and J by 1 base, 5 bases remained unmatched. Germline V gene lookup returns CDR1 SGHTA and CDR2 FQGTGA. This CDR3 is 16 amino acids long. Here the CDR3 DNA reads TGTGCCAGCAGCTCCGGGACAGGAGTGAACACCGGGGAGCTGTTTTTT. Translating it yields CASSSGTGVNTGELFF. Combining the CDR3 with reference TRBV7-3 and TRBJ2-2 gives the whole variable domain GAGVSQTPSNKVTEKGKYVELRCDPISGHTALYWYRQSLGQGPEFLIYFQGTGAADDSGLPNDRFFAVRPEGSVSTLKIQRTERGDSAVYLCASSSGTGVNTGELFFGEGSRLTVL.

The chain recombines TRBV27 with TRBJ2-1; 9 bases are a match to TRBD2. The CDR3 runs to 14 residues. Germline CDR1 MNHEY, CDR2 SMNVEV (reference sequence). Unmatched junction bases numbered 12, after V lost 6 bases and J lost 12 bases. CDR3 nucleotides: TGTGCCAGCAGCGTATCGCGCGGGAGGGCCGGGCAGTTCTTC. Its protein is CASSVSRGRAGQFF.

The chain employs TRBV5-1 and TRBJ2-3, with 12 bases fitting TRBD1. The V segment lost 0 bases and the J segment 4 bases; nucleotides outside the gene matches: 6. This CDR3 is built from 17 residues. Per germline, CDR1 SGHRS and CDR2 YFSETQ. The CDR3 reads CASSLDGTGGGADTQYF. CDR3 DNA sequence: TGCGCCAGCAGCTTGGACGGGACAGGGGGCGGGGCAGATACGCAGTATTTT.

This rearrangement joins TRBV6-5 to TRBJ2-3, with 12 bases that match TRBD2. Trimming removed 5 bases from V and 8 bases from J; junction bases left unmatched: 5. CDR3 length: 14 residues. Per germline, CDR1 MNHEY and CDR2 SVGAGI. CDR3 sequence (DNA): TGTGCCAGCAGTCTAGCGGGAGGGAGGGGTACGCAGTATTTT. Protein sequence: CASSLAGGRGTQYF.